This T cell receptor beta chain was profiled in a study of blood T cell repertoires in COVID-19. Study-wide background: From the United States, Italy and Spain came samples of acute and convalescent COVID-19.

In the source study's methods: Reference gene primers were amplified, and this amplification served to estimate nucleated cell counts. Assay used: immunoSEQ multiplex PCR; TCRdb lists only in-frame clones, some missing. Clone size and V and J calls were adopted from that table, with D and trimming inferred from the DNA. The table has approximately 210,000 clones, 80% to 90% seen once. V shed 2 bases, J shed 6 bases, and the junction held 5 bases outside the gene matches. Germline CDR1 SGDLS, CDR2 YYNGEE. This CDR3 contains 15 residues. Followed over time, Seattle patients had been enrolled while infection was active.

The chain is built from TRBV9 and TRBJ1-5; 10 nucleotides match TRBD1. The sequencing sample was made of peripheral blood. This receptor was taken from a man aged 45-65 years with COVID-19, enrolled during active disease. Written as DNA, the CDR3 is TGTGCCAGCAGCGTGGGACAGGGGATCGGTCAGCCCCAGCATTTT. Amino acids: CASSVGQGIGQPQHF.